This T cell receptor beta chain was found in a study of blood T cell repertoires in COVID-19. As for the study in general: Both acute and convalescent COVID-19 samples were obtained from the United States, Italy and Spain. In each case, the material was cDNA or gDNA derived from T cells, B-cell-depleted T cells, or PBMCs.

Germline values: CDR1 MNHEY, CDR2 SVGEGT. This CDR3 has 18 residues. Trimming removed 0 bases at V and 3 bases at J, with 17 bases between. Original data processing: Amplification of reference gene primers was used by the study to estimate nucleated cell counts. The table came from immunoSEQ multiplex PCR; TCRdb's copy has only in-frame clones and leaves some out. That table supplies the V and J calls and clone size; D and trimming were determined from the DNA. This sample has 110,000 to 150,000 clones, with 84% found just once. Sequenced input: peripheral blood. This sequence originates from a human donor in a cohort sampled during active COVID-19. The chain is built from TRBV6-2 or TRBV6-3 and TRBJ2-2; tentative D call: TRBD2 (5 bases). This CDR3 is CASSYSTDKAVDTGELFF. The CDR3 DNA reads TGTGCCAGCAGTTACTCGACCGACAAAGCGGTCGACACCGGGGAGCTGTTTTTT.